Listed below are T cell receptor beta chains from one sample, sequenced in a study of identifying expanded T cells in peripheral blood. Method: immunoSEQ multiplex PCR; TCRdb's copy keeps in-frame clones and lacks some. The sample lists about 100,000 clones, around nine tenths seen once, with about 5.5% in the top ten. The sample consisted of blood. Receptor source: a person aged 18-69 years in good health. Both conserved end residues are part of each CDR3. D genes are given only for firm matches. Size is stated for part of the rows, as once, few or many counts, or as a class when the clone is expanded.

V: TRBV11-2
D: .
size: .
J: TRBJ2-5
CDR3: CASSLLTGQGTQYF
DNA: TGTGCCAGCAGCTTATTGACAGGTCAAGGGACCCAGTACTTC

V: TRBV6-1
D: .
size: .
J: TRBJ1-1
CDR3: CASIKGVNTEAFF
DNA: TGTGCCAGCATCAAGGGGGTGAACACTGAAGCTTTCTTT

V: TRBV4-2
D: .
size: .
J: TRBJ2-7
CDR3: CASSQRASGQNLEQYF
DNA: TGTGCCAGCAGCCAACGGGCATCGGGACAAAACCTCGAGCAGTACTTC

V: TRBV19
D: .
size: .
J: TRBJ2-5
CDR3: CASSTGATQETQYF
DNA: TGTGCCAGTAGTACAGGGGCAACCCAAGAGACCCAGTACTTC

V: TRBV23-1
D: .
size: .
J: TRBJ1-1
CDR3: CASSHYDAEAFF
DNA: TGCGCCAGCAGTCATTACGACGCTGAAGCTTTCTTT

V: TRBV6-5
D: TRBD1
size: .
J: TRBJ1-1
CDR3: CACRRGTGGTEAFF
DNA: TGTGCTTGCCGGAGAGGGACAGGGGGGACTGAAGCTTTCTTT

V: TRBV9
D: .
size: once
J: TRBJ1-2
CDR3: CASSVGGSLYGYTF
DNA: TGTGCCAGCAGCGTGGGGGGATCCCTCTATGGCTACACCTTC

V: TRBV5-1
D: .
size: .
J: TRBJ2-5
CDR3: CASSRAGQETQYF
DNA: TGCGCCAGCAGCAGGGCCGGACAAGAGACCCAGTACTTC

V: TRBV19
D: .
size: .
J: TRBJ2-3
CDR3: CATKAEPSTDTQYF
DNA: TGTGCCACCAAAGCGGAGCCTAGCACAGATACGCAGTATTTT

V: TRBV14
D: .
size: .
J: TRBJ2-5
CDR3: CASSQESQETQYF
DNA: TGTGCCAGCAGCCAAGAGAGTCAAGAGACCCAGTACTTC

V: TRBV7-9
D: .
size: .
J: TRBJ2-7
CDR3: CASSTVYEQYF
DNA: TGTGCCAGCAGCACCGTCTACGAGCAGTACTTC

V: TRBV6-1
D: .
size: .
J: TRBJ2-7
CDR3: CASSERGQAYEQYF
DNA: TGTGCCAGCAGTGAAAGGGGTCAGGCTTACGAGCAGTACTTC

V: TRBV6-6
D: TRBD1
size: .
J: TRBJ1-2
CDR3: CASSTGQDYGYTF
DNA: TGTGCCAGCAGTACGGGACAGGACTATGGCTACACCTTC

V: TRBV15
D: TRBD1
size: .
J: TRBJ1-5
CDR3: CATRKSDLLTGQAAFGQPQHF
DNA: TGTGCCACCCGTAAATCTGACTTGCTAACTGGACAGGCGGCGTTTGGGCAGCCCCAGCATTTT

V: TRBV19
D: TRBD1
size: once
J: TRBJ1-5
CDR3: CASSTRPYRGGKLQPQHF
DNA: TGTGCCAGTAGTACCCGGCCTTACAGGGGGGGAAAGCTTCAGCCCCAGCATTTT

V: TRBV19
D: TRBD2
size: .
J: TRBJ2-7
CDR3: CASSTLTKRGDTYEQYF
DNA: TGTGCCAGTAGTACCCTCACTAAGCGGGGGGATACCTACGAGCAGTACTTC

V: TRBV21-1
D: .
size: .
J: TRBJ2-7
CDR3: CASSKSPGRYYEQYF
DNA: TGTGCCAGCAGCAAATCACCGGGACGGTACTACGAGCAGTACTTC

V: TRBV9
D: .
size: .
J: TRBJ1-2
CDR3: CASSVSAGRVRHGYTF
DNA: TGTGCCAGCAGCGTATCTGCGGGCAGGGTGCGCCATGGCTACACCTTC

V: TRBV20-1
D: .
size: .
J: TRBJ1-1
CDR3: CSAPGSYVAFF
DNA: TGCAGTGCCCCTGGATCCTATGTAGCTTTCTTT

V: TRBV5-1
D: TRBD1
size: .
J: TRBJ1-1
CDR3: CASSPGTGNTEAFF
DNA: TGCGCCAGCAGCCCTGGGACAGGGAACACTGAAGCTTTCTTT

V: TRBV30
D: TRBD1
size: many
J: TRBJ1-3
CDR3: CARGQEYGNTIYF
DNA: TGTGCCCGGGGACAGGAGTACGGAAACACCATATATTTT

V: TRBV7-2
D: .
size: .
J: TRBJ2-3
CDR3: CASSSRLLTDTQYF
DNA: TGTGCCAGCAGCTCCCGCCTACTCACAGATACGCAGTATTTT

V: TRBV25-1
D: TRBD1
size: .
J: TRBJ2-7
CDR3: CASRPTGGLSYEQYF
DNA: TGTGCCAGCAGACCAACAGGGGGTCTCTCCTACGAGCAGTACTTC

V: TRBV27
D: .
size: .
J: TRBJ2-7
CDR3: CASSIGRGPDYEQYF
DNA: TGTGCCAGCAGTATAGGACGGGGACCGGATTACGAGCAGTACTTC